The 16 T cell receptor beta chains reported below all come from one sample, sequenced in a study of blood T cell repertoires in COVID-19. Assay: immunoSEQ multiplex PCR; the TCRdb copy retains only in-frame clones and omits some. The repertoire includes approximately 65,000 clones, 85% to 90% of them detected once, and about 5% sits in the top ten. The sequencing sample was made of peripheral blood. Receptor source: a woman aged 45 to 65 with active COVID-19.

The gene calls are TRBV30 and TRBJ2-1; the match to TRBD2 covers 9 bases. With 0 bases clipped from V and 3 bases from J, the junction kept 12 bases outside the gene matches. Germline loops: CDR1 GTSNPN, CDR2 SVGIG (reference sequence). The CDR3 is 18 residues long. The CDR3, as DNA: TGTGCCTGGAGTGTATGGGGGGCTAGCGGGATCTACTACAATGAGCAGTTCTTC. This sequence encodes CAWSVWGASGIYYNEQFF.

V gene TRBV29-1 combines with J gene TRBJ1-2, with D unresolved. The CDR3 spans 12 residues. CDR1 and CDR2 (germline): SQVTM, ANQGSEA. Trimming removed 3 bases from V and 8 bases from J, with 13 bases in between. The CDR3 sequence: CSVDRQRLGYTF. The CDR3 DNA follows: TGCAGCGTTGACCGACAACGGTTAGGCTACACCTTC.

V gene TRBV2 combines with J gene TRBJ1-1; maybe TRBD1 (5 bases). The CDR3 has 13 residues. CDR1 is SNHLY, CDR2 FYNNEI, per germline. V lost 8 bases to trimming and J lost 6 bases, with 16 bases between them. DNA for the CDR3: TGTGCCAGCCAGGTGGGAGGGGTCGCTGAAGCTTTCTTT. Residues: CASQVGGVAEAFF.

The CDR3: CASSLTGGMSEAFF. For the CDR3, the DNA is TGCGCCAGCAGCTTGACAGGGGGCATGTCTGAAGCTTTCTTT. The chain employs TRBV5-1 and TRBJ1-1; TRBD1 matches 9 bases. The CDR3 loop spans 14 amino acids. The trim removed 1 base at V and 6 bases at J, leaving 4 bases unmatched. Germline CDR1 and CDR2: SGHRS and YFSETQ. Combining the CDR3 with reference TRBV5-1 and TRBJ1-1 gives the whole variable domain KAGVTQTPRYLIKTRGQQVTLSCSPISGHRSVSWYQQTPGQGLQFLFEYFSETQRNKGNFPGRFSGRQFSNSRSEMNVSTLELGDSALYLCASSLTGGMSEAFFGQGTRLTVV.

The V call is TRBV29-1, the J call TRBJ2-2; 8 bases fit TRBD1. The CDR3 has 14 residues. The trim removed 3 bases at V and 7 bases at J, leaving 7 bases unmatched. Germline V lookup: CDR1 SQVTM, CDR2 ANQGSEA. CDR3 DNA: TGCAGCGTTGATGCTTACAGGGGGGACGGGGAGCTGTTTTTT. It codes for CSVDAYRGDGELFF.

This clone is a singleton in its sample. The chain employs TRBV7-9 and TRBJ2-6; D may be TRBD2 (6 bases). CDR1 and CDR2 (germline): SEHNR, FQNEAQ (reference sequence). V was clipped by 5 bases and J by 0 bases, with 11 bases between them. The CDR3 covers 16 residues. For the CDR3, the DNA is TGTGCCAGCAGCACTCTAGCGAACTCTGGGGCCAACGTCCTGACTTTC. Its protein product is CASSTLANSGANVLTF.

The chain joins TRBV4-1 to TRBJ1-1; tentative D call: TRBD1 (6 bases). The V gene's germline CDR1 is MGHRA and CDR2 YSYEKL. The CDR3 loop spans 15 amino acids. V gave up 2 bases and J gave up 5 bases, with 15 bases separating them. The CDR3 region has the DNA TGCGCCAGCAGCCAACTGGCCGGGACACGGACTGAAGCTTTCTTT. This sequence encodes CASSQLAGTRTEAFF.

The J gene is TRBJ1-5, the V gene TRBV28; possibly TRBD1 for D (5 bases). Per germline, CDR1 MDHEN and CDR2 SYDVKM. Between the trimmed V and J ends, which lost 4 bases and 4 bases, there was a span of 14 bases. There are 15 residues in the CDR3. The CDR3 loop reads CASSSESGGNQPQHF. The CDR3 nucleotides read TGTGCCAGCAGTTCCGAGTCCGGGGGTAATCAGCCCCAGCATTTT.

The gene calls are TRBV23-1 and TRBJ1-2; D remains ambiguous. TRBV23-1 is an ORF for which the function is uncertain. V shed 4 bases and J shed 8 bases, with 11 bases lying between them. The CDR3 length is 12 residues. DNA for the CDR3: TGCGCCAGCAGTCCGAGGGCAAGGGGCTACACCTTC. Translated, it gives CASSPRARGYTF.

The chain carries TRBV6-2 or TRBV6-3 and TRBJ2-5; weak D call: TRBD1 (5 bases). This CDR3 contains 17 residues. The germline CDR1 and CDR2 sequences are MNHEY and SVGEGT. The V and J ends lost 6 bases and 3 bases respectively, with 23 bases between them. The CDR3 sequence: CASSLRTVQGWKETQYF. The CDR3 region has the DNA TGTGCCAGCAGCCTAAGGACCGTTCAGGGATGGAAAGAGACCCAGTACTTC.

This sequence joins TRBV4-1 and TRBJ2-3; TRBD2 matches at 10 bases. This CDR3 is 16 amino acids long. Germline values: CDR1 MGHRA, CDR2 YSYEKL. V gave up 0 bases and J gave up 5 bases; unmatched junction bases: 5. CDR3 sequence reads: CASSQDYLAGVDTQYF. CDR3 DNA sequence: TGCGCCAGCAGCCAAGATTACCTAGCGGGAGTAGATACGCAGTATTTT.

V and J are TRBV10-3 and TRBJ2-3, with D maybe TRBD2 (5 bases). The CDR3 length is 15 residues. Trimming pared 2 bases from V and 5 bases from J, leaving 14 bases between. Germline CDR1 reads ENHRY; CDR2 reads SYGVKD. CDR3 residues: CAISEAGLGLDTQYF. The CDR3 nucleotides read TGTGCCATCAGTGAGGCAGGACTGGGATTAGATACGCAGTATTTT.

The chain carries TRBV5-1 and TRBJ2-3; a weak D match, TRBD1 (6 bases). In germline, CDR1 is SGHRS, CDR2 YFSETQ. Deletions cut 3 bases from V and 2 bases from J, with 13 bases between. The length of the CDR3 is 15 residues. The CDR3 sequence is CASSSAGQSTDTQYF. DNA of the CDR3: TGCGCCAGCAGCTCAGCCGGACAGTCCACAGATACGCAGTATTTT. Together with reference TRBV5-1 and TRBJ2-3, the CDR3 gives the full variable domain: KAGVTQTPRYLIKTRGQQVTLSCSPISGHRSVSWYQQTPGQGLQFLFEYFSETQRNKGNFPGRFSGRQFSNSRSEMNVSTLELGDSALYLCASSSAGQSTDTQYFGPGTRLTVL.

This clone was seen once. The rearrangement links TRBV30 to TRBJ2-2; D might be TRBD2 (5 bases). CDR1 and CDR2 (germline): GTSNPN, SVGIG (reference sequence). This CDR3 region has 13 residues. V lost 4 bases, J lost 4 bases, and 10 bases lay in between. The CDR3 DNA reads TGTGCCTGGAAAGCAGCGGCCACCGGGGAGCTGTTTTTT. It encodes CAWKAAATGELFF.

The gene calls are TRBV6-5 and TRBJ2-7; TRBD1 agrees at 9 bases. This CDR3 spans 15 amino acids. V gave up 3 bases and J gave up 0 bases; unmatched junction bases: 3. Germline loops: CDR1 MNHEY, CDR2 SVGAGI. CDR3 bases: TGTGCCAGCAGTTATTCACAGGGGGCCTCCTACGAGCAGTACTTC. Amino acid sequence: CASSYSQGASYEQYF.

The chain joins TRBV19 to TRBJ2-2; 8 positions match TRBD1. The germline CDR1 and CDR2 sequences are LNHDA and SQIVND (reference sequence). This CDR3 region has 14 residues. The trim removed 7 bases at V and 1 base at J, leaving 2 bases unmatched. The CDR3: CASIGTGNTGELFF. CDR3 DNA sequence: TGTGCCAGTATTGGGACAGGGAACACCGGGGAGCTGTTTTTT.